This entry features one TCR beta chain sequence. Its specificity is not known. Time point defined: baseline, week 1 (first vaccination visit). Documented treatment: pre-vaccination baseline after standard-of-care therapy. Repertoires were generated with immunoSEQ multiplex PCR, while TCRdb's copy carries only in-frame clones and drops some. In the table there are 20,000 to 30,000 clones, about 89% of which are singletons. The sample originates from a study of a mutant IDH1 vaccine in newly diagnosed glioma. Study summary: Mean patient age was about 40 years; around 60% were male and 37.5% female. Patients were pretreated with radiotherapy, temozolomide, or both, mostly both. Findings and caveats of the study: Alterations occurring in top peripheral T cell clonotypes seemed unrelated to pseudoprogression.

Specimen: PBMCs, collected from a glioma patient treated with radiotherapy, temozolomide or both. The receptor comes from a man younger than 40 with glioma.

The CDR3 is CASSSPTVNTEAFF. The CDR3 coding sequence is TGTGCCAGCAGCTCCCCGACAGTGAACACTGAAGCTTTCTTT. The chain uses TRBV13 and TRBJ1-1; D is possibly TRBD1 (5 bases). Germline CDR1 PRHDT, CDR2 FYEKMQ (reference sequence). Trimming removed 4 bases from V and 0 bases from J, with 9 bases in between. There are 14 residues in the CDR3.